The clone carrying this T cell receptor beta chain has only one observation. Per the authors' pipeline: The assay estimated nucleated cells by amplifying reference gene primers. Repertoires were generated with immunoSEQ multiplex PCR, while TCRdb's copy carries only in-frame clones and drops some. V and J calls and clone size are copied from that table; D and trimming were computed from the DNA. The sample carries 310,000 or so clones, roughly 90% recorded once. This entry comes from a study of blood T cell repertoires in COVID-19. About the study: The cDNA or gDNA used as material had been derived from T cells, B-cell-depleted T cells, or PBMCs.

Donors in Cohort 3 who had recovered were those with two negative PCRs, healthcare professional clearance, or resolution of their symptoms. Germline CDR1 is LGHDT and CDR2 is YNNKEL (reference sequence). The CDR3 has 17 amino acids. V was pared by 3 bases and J by 3 bases, with 10 bases of the junction left unmatched. This sequence originates from a woman aged 40 to 55 who had recovered from COVID-19. The gene calls are TRBV3-1 (or the pseudogene TRBV3-2) and TRBJ1-5; 8 bases match TRBD1. The sample consisted of PBMCs or T cells enriched from blood (not recorded which). The CDR3 DNA sequence: TGTGCCAGCAGCCACGGACAGGGAGGGGAAATCAATCAGCCCCAGCATTTT. This encodes CASSHGQGGEINQPQHF.